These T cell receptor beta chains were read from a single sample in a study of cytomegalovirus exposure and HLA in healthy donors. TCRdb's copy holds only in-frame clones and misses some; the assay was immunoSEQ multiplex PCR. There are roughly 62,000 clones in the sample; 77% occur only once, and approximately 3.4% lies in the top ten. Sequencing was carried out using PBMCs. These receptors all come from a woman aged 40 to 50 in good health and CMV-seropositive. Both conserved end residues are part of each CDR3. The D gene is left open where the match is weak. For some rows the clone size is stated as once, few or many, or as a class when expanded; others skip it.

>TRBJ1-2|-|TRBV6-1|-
CASSYTGISGYTF
TGTGCCAGCAGTTATACAGGGATTTCTGGCTACACCTTC
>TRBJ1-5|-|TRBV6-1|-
CASRGRGEDQPQHF
TGTGCCAGCAGGGGCAGGGGTGAGGATCAGCCCCAGCATTTT
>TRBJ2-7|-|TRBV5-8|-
CASSLGGTPYEQYF
TGTGCCAGCAGCTTGGGCGGGACCCCCTACGAGCAGTACTTC
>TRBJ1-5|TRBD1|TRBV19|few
CASSDRGNQPQHF
TGTGCCAGTAGCGACAGGGGAAATCAGCCCCAGCATTTT
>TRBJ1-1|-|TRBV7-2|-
CASSPGHYTEAFF
TGTGCCAGCAGTCCGGGACACTACACTGAAGCTTTCTTT
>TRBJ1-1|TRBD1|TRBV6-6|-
CASSWGRSRGATEAFF
TGTGCCAGCAGCTGGGGGAGAAGCAGGGGGGCGACTGAAGCTTTCTTT
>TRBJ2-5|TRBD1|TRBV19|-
CASRRQGTSQETQYF
TGTGCCAGTAGAAGACAGGGGACGAGCCAAGAGACCCAGTACTTC
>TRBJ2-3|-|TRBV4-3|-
CASSQDRGTDTQYF
TGCGCCAGCAGCCAAGATCGGGGGACGGATACGCAGTATTTT
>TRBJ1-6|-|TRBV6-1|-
CASSEFATGNNSPLHF
TGTGCCAGCAGTGAATTTGCGACGGGGAATAATTCACCCCTCCACTTT
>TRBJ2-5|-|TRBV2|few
CARAGVGETQYF
TGTGCCAGGGCCGGGGTAGGGGAGACCCAGTACTTC
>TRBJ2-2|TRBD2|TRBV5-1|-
CASSFASGAYTGELFF
TGCGCCAGCAGCTTTGCTAGCGGGGCCTACACCGGGGAGCTGTTTTTT
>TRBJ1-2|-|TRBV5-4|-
CASSSNGGNYGYTF
TGTGCCAGCAGCTCAAACGGGGGGAACTATGGCTACACCTTC
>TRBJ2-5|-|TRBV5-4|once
CASSLGKTYLLGETQYF
TGTGCCAGCAGCTTAGGAAAAACCTATCTACTAGGGGAGACCCAGTACTTC
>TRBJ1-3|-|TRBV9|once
CASTPQYSLSGNTIYF
TGTGCCAGCACTCCTCAGTACAGTCTTTCTGGAAACACCATATATTTT
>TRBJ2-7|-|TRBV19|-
CASRLTALGGYEQYF
TGTGCCAGTAGGCTCACCGCACTAGGAGGGTACGAGCAGTACTTC
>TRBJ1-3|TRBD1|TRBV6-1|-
CASSEGQRSGNTIYF
TGTGCCAGCAGTGAGGGACAGCGGTCTGGAAACACCATATATTTT
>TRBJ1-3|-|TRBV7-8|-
CASSLSPLRRSGNTIYF
TGTGCCAGCAGCTTAAGCCCCCTCAGGCGATCTGGAAACACCATATATTTT
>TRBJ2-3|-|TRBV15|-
CATSNGEWGTDTQYF
TGTGCCACCAGCAACGGAGAATGGGGCACAGATACGCAGTATTTT
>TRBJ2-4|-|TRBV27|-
CASSLGPTKNIQYF
TGTGCCAGCAGTTTGGGGCCCACTAAAAACATTCAGTACTTC
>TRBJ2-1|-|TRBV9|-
CASSVAITGKGSFIQQFF
TGTGCCAGCAGCGTCGCTATTACAGGGAAGGGGTCGTTTATCCAGCAGTTCTTC
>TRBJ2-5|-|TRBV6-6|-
CASSYGALGTQYF
TGTGCCAGCAGTTACGGGGCGTTAGGGACCCAGTACTTC
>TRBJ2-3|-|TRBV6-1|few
CASREGSGDTQYF
TGTGCCAGCAGGGAGGGGTCTGGAGATACGCAGTATTTT
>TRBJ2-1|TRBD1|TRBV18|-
CANGQAAGEQFF
TGTGCCAACGGACAGGCAGCTGGTGAGCAGTTCTTC
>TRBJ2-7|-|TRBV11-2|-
CASSLSVWRGSSSYEQYF
TGTGCCAGCAGCTTAAGCGTCTGGCGGGGCAGCAGCTCCTACGAGCAGTACTTC
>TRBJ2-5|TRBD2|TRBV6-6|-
CASRGLAGETQYF
TGTGCCAGCAGGGGACTAGCGGGGGAGACCCAGTACTTC
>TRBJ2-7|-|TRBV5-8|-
CASSLMQAGSFYEQYF
TGTGCCAGCAGCTTGATGCAGGCAGGCAGTTTTTACGAGCAGTACTTC
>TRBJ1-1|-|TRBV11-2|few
CASSFLDVGGEENTEAFF
TGTGCCAGCAGCTTTCTCGATGTGGGGGGAGAAGAGAACACTGAAGCTTTCTTT
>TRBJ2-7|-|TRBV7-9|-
CASSLALSGRYEQYF
TGTGCCAGCAGCTTAGCTTTAAGTGGGAGATACGAGCAGTACTTC
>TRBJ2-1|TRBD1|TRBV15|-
CATSQGARNEQFF
TGTGCCACCTCCCAGGGGGCGAGAAATGAGCAGTTCTTC
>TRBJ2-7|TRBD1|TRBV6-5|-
CASSYSTGQDEQYF
TGTGCCAGCAGTTACTCGACAGGGCAGGACGAGCAGTACTTC
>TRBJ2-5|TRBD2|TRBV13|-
CASSLLAGGQETQYF
TGTGCCAGCAGCTTACTAGCGGGGGGGCAAGAGACCCAGTACTTC
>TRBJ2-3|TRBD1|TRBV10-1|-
CANLTVDRVRTDTQYF
TGCGCCAATCTAACCGTAGACAGGGTAAGGACAGATACGCAGTATTTT
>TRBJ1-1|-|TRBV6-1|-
CASSEGYGTTGEAFF
TGTGCCAGCAGTGAAGGATACGGGACAACTGGTGAAGCTTTCTTT
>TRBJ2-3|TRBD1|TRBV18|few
CASSLSPGQGESTDTQYF
TGTGCCAGCTCACTCTCGCCGGGACAGGGGGAGTCCACAGATACGCAGTATTTT
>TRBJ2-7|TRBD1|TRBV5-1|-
CASSLITGVVSYEQYF
TGCGCCAGCAGCTTAATTACAGGGGTAGTCTCCTACGAGCAGTACTTC
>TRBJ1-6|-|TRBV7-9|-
CASSLFSGEPLHF
TGTGCCAGCAGCTTATTTTCGGGGGAACCCCTCCACTTT
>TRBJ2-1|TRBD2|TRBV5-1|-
CASSLAVGLAGNNEQFF
TGCGCCAGCAGCTTGGCCGTGGGATTAGCGGGGAACAATGAGCAGTTCTTC
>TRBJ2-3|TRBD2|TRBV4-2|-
CASSQARGSGESTDTQYF
TGTGCCAGCAGCCAAGCCCGGGGTAGCGGGGAGAGCACAGATACGCAGTATTTT
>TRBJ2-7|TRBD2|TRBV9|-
CASIHPSGGADNEQYF
TGTGCCAGCATCCATCCTAGCGGGGGGGCCGATAACGAGCAGTACTTC
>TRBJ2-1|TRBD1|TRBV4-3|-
CASSQEFGTGGNEQFF
TGCGCCAGCAGCCAAGAATTTGGGACAGGGGGCAATGAGCAGTTCTTC
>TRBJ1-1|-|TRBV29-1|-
CSVDGVSTEAFF
TGCAGCGTTGACGGGGTCAGCACTGAAGCTTTCTTT